This T cell receptor (beta chain) was captured by sequencing in a study of blood T cells in healthy people across ages. This clonotype was seen more than once but under ten times. Its antigen is unidentified. Study findings and constraints: More naive CD4+ cells and higher diversity marked long-lived donors relative to aged donors.

Drawing of peripheral blood yielded about 9.8 milliliters from each donor. Alongside a J-beta primer mix, a sample-barcoded 5' primer served in a second PCR lasting about 6 to 12 cycles. TCRdb passed the 5' RACE reads through MiXCR, listing each CDR3 protein once. This sample has 550,000 to 600,000 distinct CDR3 sequences, with more than 45% found just once. The V end lost 9 bases, the J end lost 6 bases, and 15 bases lay between the germline ends. This CDR3 has 13 amino acids. V gene TRBV12-3 or TRBV12-4 combines with J gene TRBJ1-5, with a weak D call TRBD1 (6 bases). This clonotype was sampled from a man older than 75 in good health. The sample was blood. The CDR3 region is CASNLGGFQPQHF. CDR3 nucleotides: TGTGCCAGTAATTTGGGGGGCTTTCAGCCCCAGCATTTT.